This TCR beta chain originates from a study of blood T cell repertoires in COVID-19. About the research overall: Material from acute and convalescent COVID-19 was sourced from the United States, Italy and Spain. Nucleic acid was either cDNA or gDNA, and it came from T cells, B-cell-depleted T cells, or PBMCs.

How the authors handled the data: Reference gene primer amplification yielded estimated nucleated cell counts. Clones were read by immunoSEQ multiplex PCR, and TCRdb kept only the in-frame ones, dropping some. V, J and clone size are taken as reported in that table, and D and trimming were inferred from the DNA itself. The data show some 110,000 clones, 70% to 80% seen once. The sample taken for sequencing was peripheral blood. This sequence was found in a man in his 70s with acute or convalescent COVID-19.

CDR3 sequence reads: CAISAETGKIAEAFF. The CDR3, as DNA: TGTGCCATCAGTGCTGAAACAGGTAAAATCGCTGAAGCTTTCTTT. V usage is TRBV10-3 and J usage is TRBJ1-1; a possible D gene is TRBD1 (5 bases). Germline assignment: CDR1 ENHRY and CDR2 SYGVKD. The CDR3 is made up of 15 amino acids. Trimming cost V 4 bases and J 6 bases, with 18 bases left between them.